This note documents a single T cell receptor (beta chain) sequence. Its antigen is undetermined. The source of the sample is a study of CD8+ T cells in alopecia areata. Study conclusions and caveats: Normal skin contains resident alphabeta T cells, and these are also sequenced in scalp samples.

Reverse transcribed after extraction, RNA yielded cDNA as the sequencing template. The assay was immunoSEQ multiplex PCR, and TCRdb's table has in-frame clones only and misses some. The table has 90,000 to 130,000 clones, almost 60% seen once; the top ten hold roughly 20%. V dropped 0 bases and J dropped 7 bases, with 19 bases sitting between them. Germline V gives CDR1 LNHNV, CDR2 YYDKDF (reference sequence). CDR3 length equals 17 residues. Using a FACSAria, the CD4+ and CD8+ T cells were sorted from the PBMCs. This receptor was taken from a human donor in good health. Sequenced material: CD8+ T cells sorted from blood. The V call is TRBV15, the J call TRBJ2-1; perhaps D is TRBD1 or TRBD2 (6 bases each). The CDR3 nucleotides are TGTGCCACCAGCAGAGATCGGTCCCGCGGAGGGGGAAATGAGCAGTTCTTC. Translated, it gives CATSRDRSRGGGNEQFF. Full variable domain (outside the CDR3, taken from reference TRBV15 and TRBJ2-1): DAMVIQNPRYQVTQFGKPVTLSCSQTLNHNVMYWYQQKSSQAPKLLFHYYDKDFNNEADTPDNFQSRRPNTSFCFLDIRSPGLGDTAMYLCATSRDRSRGGGNEQFFGPGTRLTVL.